This T cell receptor (beta chain) emerged from a study of T cell responses to AZD1222 COVID-19 vaccine. The study, taken as a whole, reports: All repertoire sampling was performed exclusively after the peak T cell response. Two AZD1222 administrations were followed by greater Spike-specific TCR breadth and depth. Clonal diversity may have been underestimated, and the donors were mostly white British, with more females than males.

Samples with a second dose at about 4 or about 12 weeks were pooled together. This table comes from immunoSEQ multiplex PCR, and its TCRdb copy is limited to in-frame clones, with some not included. The sample holds approximately 120,000 clones, roughly 88% seen once. This clone has a handful of counts. Its antigen is currently unknown. With 5 bases clipped from V and 2 bases from J, the junction kept 12 bases outside the gene matches. The CDR3 is 20 residues long. Looked up from germline, CDR1 is LNHDA and CDR2 is SQIVND (reference sequence). The chain is built from TRBV19 and TRBJ2-6; TRBD2 matches at 13 bases. The sample was peripheral blood, taken 28 days after the second AZD1222 dose. The TCR was taken from an adult who received the AZD1222 COVID-19 vaccine. The CDR3 spells CASSAGPGLAGFTGANVLTF. For the CDR3, the DNA is TGTGCCAGTAGTGCCGGACCGGGACTAGCGGGATTTACTGGGGCCAACGTCCTGACTTTC.